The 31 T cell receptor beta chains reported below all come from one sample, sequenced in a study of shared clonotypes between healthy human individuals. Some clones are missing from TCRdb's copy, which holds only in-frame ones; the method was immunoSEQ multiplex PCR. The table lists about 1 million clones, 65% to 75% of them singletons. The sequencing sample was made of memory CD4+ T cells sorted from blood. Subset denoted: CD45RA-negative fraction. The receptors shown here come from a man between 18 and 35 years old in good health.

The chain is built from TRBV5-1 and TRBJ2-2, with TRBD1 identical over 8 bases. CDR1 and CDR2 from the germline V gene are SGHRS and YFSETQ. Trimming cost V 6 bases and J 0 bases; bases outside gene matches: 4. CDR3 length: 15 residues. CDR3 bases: TGCGCCAGCACTCCGACAGGGGCGAACACCGGGGAGCTGTTTTTT. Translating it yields CASTPTGANTGELFF.

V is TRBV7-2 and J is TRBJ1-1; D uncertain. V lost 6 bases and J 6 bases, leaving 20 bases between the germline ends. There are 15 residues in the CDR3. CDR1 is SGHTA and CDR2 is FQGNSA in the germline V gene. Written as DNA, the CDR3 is TGTGCCAGCAGTAAAAGTGGCGGGAGTTGGGCTGAAGCTTTCTTT. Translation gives CASSKSGGSWAEAFF.

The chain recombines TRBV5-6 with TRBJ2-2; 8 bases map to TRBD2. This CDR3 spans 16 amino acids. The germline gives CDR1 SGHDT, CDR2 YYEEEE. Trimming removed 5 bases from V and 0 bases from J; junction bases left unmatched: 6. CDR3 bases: TGTGCCAGCAGTACTAGCGGCCATACGAACACCGGGGAGCTGTTTTTT. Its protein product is CASSTSGHTNTGELFF.

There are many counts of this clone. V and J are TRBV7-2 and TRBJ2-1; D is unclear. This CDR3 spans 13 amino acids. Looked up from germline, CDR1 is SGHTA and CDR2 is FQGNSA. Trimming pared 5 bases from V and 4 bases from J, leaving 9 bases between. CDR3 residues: CASSLSRYNEQFF. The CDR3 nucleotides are TGTGCCAGCAGCCTATCCCGTTACAATGAGCAGTTCTTC.

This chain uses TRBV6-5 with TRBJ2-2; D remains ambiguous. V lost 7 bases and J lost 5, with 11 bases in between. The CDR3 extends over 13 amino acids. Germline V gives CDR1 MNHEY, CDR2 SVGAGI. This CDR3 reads CASTGRTTGELFF. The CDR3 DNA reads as TGTGCCAGCACTGGACGGACGACCGGGGAGCTGTTTTTT.

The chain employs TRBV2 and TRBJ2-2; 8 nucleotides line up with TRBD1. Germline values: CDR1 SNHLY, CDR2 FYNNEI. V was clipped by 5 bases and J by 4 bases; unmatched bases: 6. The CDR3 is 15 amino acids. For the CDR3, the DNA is TGTGCCAGCAGTTGGGACAGGTGGGGCACCGGGGAGCTGTTTTTT. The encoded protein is CASSWDRWGTGELFF.

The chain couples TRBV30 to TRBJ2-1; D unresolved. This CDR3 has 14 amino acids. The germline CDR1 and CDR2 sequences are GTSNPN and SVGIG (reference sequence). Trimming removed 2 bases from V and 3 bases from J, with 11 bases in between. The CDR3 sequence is CAWSPLPIYNEQFF. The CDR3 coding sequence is TGTGCCTGGAGTCCCCTCCCGATCTACAATGAGCAGTTCTTC.

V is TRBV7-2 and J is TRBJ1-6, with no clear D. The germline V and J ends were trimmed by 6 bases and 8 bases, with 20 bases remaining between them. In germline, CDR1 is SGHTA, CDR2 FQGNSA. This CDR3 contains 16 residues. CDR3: CASSRVGSSGDSPLHF. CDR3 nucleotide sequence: TGTGCCAGCAGTCGCGTGGGTTCGTCAGGCGATTCACCCCTCCACTTT.

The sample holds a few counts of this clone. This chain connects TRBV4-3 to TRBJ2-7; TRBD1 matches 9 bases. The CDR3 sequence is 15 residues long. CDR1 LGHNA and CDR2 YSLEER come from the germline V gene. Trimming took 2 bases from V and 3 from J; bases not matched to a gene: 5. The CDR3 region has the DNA TGCGCCAGCAGCCAACAGGACAGGGGCCTCTACGAGCAGTACTTC. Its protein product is CASSQQDRGLYEQYF.

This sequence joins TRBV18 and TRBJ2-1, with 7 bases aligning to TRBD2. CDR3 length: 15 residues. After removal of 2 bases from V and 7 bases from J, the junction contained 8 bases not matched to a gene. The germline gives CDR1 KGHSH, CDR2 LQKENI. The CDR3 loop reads CASSPLASGDNEQFF. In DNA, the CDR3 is TGTGCCAGCTCACCATTGGCTAGCGGCGATAATGAGCAGTTCTTC.

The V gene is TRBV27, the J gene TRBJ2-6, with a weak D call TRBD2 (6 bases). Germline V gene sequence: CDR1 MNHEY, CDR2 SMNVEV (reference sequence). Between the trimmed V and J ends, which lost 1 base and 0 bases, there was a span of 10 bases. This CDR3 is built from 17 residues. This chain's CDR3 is CASSLLAGSSGANVLTF. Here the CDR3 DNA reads TGTGCCAGCAGTTTATTGGCGGGGAGCTCTGGGGCCAACGTCCTGACTTTC.

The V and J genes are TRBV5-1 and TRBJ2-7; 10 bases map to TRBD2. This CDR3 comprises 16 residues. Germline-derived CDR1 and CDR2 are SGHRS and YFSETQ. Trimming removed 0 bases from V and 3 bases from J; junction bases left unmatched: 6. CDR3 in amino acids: CASSLDLAGGLYEQYF. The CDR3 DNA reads TGCGCCAGCAGCTTGGATTTAGCGGGAGGCCTCTACGAGCAGTACTTC.

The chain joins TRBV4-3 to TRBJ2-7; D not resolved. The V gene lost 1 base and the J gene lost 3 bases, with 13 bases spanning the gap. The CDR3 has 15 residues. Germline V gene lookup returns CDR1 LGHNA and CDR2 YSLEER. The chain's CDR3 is CASSQGGSPDYEQYF. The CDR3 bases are TGCGCCAGCAGCCAAGGTGGATCGCCAGACTACGAGCAGTACTTC.

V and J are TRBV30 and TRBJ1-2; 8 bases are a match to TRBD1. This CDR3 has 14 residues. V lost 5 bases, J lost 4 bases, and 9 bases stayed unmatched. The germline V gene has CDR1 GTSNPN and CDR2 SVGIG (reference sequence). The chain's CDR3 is CAWDPDRASYGYTF. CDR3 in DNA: TGTGCCTGGGATCCGGACAGGGCGAGCTATGGCTACACCTTC.

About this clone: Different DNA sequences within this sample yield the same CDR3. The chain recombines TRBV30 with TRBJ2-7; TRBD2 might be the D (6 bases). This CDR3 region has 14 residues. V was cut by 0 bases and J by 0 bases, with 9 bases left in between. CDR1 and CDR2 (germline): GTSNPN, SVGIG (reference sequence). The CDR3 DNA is TGTGCCTGGAGTGTCGGCGGGGACTCCTACGAGCAGTACTTC. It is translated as CAWSVGGDSYEQYF.

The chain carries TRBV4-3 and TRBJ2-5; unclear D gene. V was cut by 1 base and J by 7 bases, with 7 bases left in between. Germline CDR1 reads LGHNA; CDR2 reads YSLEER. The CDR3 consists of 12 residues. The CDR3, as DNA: TGCGCCAGCAGCCAAGTGAAGGGGACCCAGTACTTC. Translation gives CASSQVKGTQYF.

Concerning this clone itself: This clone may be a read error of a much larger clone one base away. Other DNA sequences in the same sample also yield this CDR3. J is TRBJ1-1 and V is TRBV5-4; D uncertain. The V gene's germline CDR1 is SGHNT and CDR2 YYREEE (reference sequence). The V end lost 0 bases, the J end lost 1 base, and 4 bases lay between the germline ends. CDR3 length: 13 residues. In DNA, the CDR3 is TGTGCCAGCAGCTTGGGAGGGAACACTGAAGCTTTCTTT. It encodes CASSLGGNTEAFF.

The CDR3 reads CASNNRDSTDTQYF. The CDR3 bases are TGTGCCAGCAACAACCGGGACAGCACAGATACGCAGTATTTT. The V call is TRBV7-9, the J call TRBJ2-3, with D tentatively TRBD1 or TRBD2 (5 bases each). Germline V CDR1 and CDR2: SEHNR, FQNEAQ (reference sequence). Trimming shortened V by 7 bases and J by 0 bases, and 11 bases separated the two germline ends. This CDR3 is built from 14 residues.

CDR3 sequence reads: CASGRSRDSYQPQHF. The CDR3 coding sequence is TGTGCCAGCGGACGATCTCGGGACAGCTATCAGCCCCAGCATTTT. This sequence joins TRBV6-1 and TRBJ1-5, with TRBD1 matching 7 bases. The CDR3 runs to 15 residues. Germline assignment: CDR1 MNHNS and CDR2 SASEGT. With 8 bases clipped from V and 5 bases from J, the junction kept 12 bases outside the gene matches.

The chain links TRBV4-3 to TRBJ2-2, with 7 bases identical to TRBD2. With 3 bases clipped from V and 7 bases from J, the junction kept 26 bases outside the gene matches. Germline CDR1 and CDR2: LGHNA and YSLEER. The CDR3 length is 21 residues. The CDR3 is CASSHTTSAFIPYSPIGELFF. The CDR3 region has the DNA TGCGCCAGCAGCCACACCACTAGCGCCTTTATTCCGTATTCACCGATCGGGGAGCTGTTTTTT.

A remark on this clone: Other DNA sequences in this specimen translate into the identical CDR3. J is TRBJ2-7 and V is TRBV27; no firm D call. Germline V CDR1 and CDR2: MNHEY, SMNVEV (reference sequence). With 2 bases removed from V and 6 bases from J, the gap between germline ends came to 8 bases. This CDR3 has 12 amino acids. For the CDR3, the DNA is TGTGCCAGCAGTTTAGTAGGTGGCGAGCAGTACTTC. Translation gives CASSLVGGEQYF.

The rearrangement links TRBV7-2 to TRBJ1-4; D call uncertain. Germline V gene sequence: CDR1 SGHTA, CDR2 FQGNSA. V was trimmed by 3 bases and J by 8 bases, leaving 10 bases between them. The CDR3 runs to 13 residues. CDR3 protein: CASSLLAREKLFF. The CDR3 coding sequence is TGTGCCAGCAGCTTGTTGGCCAGAGAAAAACTGTTTTTT.

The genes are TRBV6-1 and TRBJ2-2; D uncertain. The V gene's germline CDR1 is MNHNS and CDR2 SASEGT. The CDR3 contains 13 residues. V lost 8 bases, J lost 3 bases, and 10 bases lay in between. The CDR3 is CASVKGDTGELFF. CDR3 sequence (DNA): TGTGCCAGCGTTAAAGGCGACACCGGGGAGCTGTTTTTT.

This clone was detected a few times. In DNA form, the CDR3 reads TGCGCCAGCAGCACGGATGGGGGCTCCTACGAGCAGTACTTC. This codes for CASSTDGGSYEQYF. V gene TRBV5-1 combines with J gene TRBJ2-7; D is tentatively TRBD1 or TRBD2 (5 bases each). The germline V gene encodes CDR1 SGHRS and CDR2 YFSETQ. The CDR3 has 14 residues. V was trimmed by 4 bases and J by 0 bases, leaving 11 bases between them.

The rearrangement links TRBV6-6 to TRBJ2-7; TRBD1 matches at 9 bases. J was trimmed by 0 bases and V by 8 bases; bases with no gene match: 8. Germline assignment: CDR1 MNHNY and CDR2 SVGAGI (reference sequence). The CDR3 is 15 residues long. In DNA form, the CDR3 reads TGTGCCAGCTGGGACAGGGCAAGAAGCTCCTACGAGCAGTACTTC. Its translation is CASWDRARSSYEQYF.

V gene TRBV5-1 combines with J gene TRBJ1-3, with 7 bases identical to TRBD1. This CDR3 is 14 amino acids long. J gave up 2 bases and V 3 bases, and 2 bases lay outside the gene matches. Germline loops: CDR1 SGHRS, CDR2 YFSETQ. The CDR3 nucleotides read TGCGCCAGCAGCTCGGGGACAGCTGGAAACACCATATATTTT. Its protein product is CASSSGTAGNTIYF.

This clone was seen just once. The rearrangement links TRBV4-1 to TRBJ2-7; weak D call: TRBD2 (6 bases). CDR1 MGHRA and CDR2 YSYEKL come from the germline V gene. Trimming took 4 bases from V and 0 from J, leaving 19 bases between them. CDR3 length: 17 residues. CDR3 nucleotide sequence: TGCGCCAGCAGCCCAATGCCACCTGGGGGGAGCTCCTACGAGCAGTACTTC. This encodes CASSPMPPGGSSYEQYF.

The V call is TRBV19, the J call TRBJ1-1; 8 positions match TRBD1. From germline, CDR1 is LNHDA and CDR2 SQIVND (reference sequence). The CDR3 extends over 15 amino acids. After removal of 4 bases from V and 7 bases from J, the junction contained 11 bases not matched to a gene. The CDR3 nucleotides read TGTGCCAGTAGTAGGCGACGGGACAGGCTGAATGAAGCTTTCTTT. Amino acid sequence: CASSRRRDRLNEAFF.

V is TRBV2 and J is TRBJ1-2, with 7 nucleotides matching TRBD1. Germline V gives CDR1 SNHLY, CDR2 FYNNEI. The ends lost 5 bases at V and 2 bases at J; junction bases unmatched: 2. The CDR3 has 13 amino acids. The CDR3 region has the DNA TGTGCCAGCAGTATACAGGGGAACTATGGCTACACCTTC. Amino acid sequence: CASSIQGNYGYTF.

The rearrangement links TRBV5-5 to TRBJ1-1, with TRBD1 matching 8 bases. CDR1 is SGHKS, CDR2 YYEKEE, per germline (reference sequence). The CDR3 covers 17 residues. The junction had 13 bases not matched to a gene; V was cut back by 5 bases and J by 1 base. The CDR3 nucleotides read TGTGCCAGCAGGCTGGACAGGGTCACCCGGGGGAACACTGAAGCTTTCTTT. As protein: CASRLDRVTRGNTEAFF.

This CDR3 reads CASAGLGYETQYF. The CDR3 nucleotides read TGTGCCAGCGCGGGACTAGGTTATGAGACCCAGTACTTC. V is TRBV27 and J is TRBJ2-5; TRBD2 matches 8 bases. V lost 8 bases to trimming and J lost 5 bases; unmatched junction nucleotides: 7. This CDR3 is built from 13 residues. Germline assignment: CDR1 MNHEY and CDR2 SMNVEV (reference sequence).